The clone carrying this TCR beta chain has only one observation. Antigen: not known. The data were produced by immunoSEQ multiplex PCR, yet TCRdb's version contains in-frame clones alone and is incomplete. The table lists tens of thousands of clones, just under 95% of them singletons. The CDR3 runs to 15 residues. The germline V gene encodes CDR1 MNHNY and CDR2 SVGAGI (reference sequence). The trim removed 2 bases at V and 2 bases at J, leaving 5 bases unmatched. The record originates from a study of graft-versus-host responses after intestinal transplantation. Looking at the study overall: Transplants were multivisceral, liver-intestinal, or isolated intestinal.

The specimen was unstimulated CD4+ T cells sorted from spleen or lymph node cells, collected before intestinal transplant. The gene calls are TRBV6-6 and TRBJ2-5, with 7 bases aligning to TRBD1. This clonotype was sampled from a human donor who received an intestinal transplant. As DNA, the CDR3 is TGTGCCAGCAGTTACCTTGGGACAGTTCAAGAGACCCAGTACTTC. Its protein product is CASSYLGTVQETQYF.